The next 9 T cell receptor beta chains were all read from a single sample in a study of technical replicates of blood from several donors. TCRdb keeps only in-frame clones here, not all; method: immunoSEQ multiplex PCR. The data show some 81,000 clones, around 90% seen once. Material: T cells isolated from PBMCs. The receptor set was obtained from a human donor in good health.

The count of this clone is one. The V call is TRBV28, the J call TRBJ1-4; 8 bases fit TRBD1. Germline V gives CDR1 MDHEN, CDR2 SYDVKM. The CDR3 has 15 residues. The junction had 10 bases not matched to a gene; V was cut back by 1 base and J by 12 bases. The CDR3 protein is CASSLFTFGQGELFF. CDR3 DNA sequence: TGTGCCAGCAGTTTATTCACCTTCGGACAGGGTGAACTGTTTTTT.

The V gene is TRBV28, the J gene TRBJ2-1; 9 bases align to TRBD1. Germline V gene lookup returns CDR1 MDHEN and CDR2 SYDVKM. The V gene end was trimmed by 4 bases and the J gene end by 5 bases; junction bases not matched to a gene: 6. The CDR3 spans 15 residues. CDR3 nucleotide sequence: TGTGCCAGCAGTTCTCCGGGACAGGGCAACAATGAGCAGTTCTTC. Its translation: CASSSPGQGNNEQFF.

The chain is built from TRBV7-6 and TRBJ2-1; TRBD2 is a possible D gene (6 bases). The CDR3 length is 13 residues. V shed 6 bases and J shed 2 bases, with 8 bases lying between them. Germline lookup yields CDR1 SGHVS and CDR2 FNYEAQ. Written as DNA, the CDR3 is TGTGCCAGCAGTCTAGCGACCTACAATGAGCAGTTCTTC. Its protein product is CASSLATYNEQFF.

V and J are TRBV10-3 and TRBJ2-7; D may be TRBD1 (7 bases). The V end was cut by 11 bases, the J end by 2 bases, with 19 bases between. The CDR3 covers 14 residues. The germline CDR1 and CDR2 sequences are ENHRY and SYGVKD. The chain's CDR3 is CAASQQGRTYEQYF. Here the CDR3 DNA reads TGTGCCGCCAGCCAACAGGGGAGGACCTACGAGCAGTACTTC.

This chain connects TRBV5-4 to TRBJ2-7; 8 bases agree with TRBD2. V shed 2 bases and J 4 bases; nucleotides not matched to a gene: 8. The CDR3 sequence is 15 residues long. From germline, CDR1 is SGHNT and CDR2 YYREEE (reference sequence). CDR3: CASSFQAGVGYEQYF. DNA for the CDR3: TGTGCCAGCAGCTTTCAAGCGGGAGTGGGATACGAGCAGTACTTC.

CDR3 region: CASSSAGQRGMTGGYTF. Written as DNA, the CDR3 is TGTGCCAGCAGCTCCGCGGGACAGAGAGGGATGACTGGAGGCTACACCTTC. The chain links TRBV5-4 to TRBJ1-2, with TRBD1 matching 7 bases. The germline V gene encodes CDR1 SGHNT and CDR2 YYREEE (reference sequence). V lost 3 bases to trimming and J lost 8 bases; unmatched junction nucleotides: 19. This CDR3 is built from 17 residues.

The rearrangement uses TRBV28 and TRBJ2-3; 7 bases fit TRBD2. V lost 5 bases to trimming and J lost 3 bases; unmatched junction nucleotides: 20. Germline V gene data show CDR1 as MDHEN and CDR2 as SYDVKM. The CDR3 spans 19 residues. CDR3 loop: CASSPNSGKPLGGTDTQYF. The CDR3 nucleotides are TGTGCCAGCAGTCCCAATTCAGGGAAACCCCTCGGGGGGACAGATACGCAGTATTTT. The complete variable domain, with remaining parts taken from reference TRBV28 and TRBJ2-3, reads DVKVTQSSRYLVKRTGEKVFLECVQDMDHENMFWYRQDPGLGLRLIYFSYDVKMKEKGDIPEGYSVSREKKERFSLILESASTNQTSMYLCASSPNSGKPLGGTDTQYFGPGTRLTVL.

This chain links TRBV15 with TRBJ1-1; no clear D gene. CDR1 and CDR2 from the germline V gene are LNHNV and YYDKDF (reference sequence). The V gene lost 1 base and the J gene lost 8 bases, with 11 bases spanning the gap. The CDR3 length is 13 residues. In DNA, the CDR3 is TGTGCCACCAGCAGAGCCAGGCTTACGGAAGCTTTCTTT. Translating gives CATSRARLTEAFF.

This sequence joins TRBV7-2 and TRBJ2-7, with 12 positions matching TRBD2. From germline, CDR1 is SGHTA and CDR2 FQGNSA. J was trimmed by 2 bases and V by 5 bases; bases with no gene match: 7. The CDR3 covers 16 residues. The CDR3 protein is CASSGVASGRAYEQYF. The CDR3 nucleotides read TGTGCCAGCAGCGGCGTGGCTAGCGGGAGGGCCTACGAGCAGTACTTC. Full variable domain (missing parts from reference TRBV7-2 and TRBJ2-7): GAGVSQSPSNKVTEKGKDVELRCDPISGHTALYWYRQSLGQGLEFLIYFQGNSAPDKSGLPSDRFSAERTGGSVSTLTIQRTQQEDSAVYLCASSGVASGRAYEQYFGPGTRLTVT.